A selection of T cell receptor beta chains follows, all from one sample in a study of Tregs in tolerant kidney transplant recipients. The method was immunoSEQ multiplex PCR; TCRdb's version includes in-frame clones alone and lacks a portion of them. The table lists about 69,000 clones, about 89% of them singletons. The source material was CD4+ T cells from blood, sampled before the transplant. These receptors were collected from a human donor who received a combined kidney and bone marrow transplant. CDR3s include the opening cysteine and the closing phenylalanine or tryptophan. D genes are given only for firm matches. Rows give clone size only sometimes, using once, few, many, or a class for an expanded clone.

12,-,-,TRBV7-6,TRBJ2-3,TGTGCCAGCAGCCTATCCGCGGATACGCAGTATTTT,CASSLSADTQYF
13,-,TRBD1,TRBV5-1,TRBJ2-7,TGCGCCAGCAGCTTGCAGGGGGCCTACGAGCAGTACTTC,CASSLQGAYEQYF
14,-,TRBD1,TRBV7-2,TRBJ2-7,TGTGCCAGCAGCTTAGGGGGACAGCTCTACGAGCAGTACTTC,CASSLGGQLYEQYF
15,-,TRBD1,TRBV10-1,TRBJ2-3,TGCGCCAGCAGCCCCGGGACAGGGGGTACAGATACGCAGTATTTT,CASSPGTGGTDTQYF
14,-,-,TRBV19,TRBJ1-5,TGTGCCAGTAGGGGGCAGGGTTACAATCAGCCCCAGCATTTT,CASRGQGYNQPQHF
13,-,-,TRBV28,TRBJ1-2,TGTGCCAGCACCACCCTACCCCACTATGGCTACACCTTC,CASTTLPHYGYTF
17,-,TRBD2,TRBV7-9,TRBJ2-2,TGTGCCAGCAGCAATTCCCTAGCGGGAGCGGGCACCGGGGAGCTGTTTTTT,CASSNSLAGAGTGELFF
15,-,-,TRBV19,TRBJ2-7,TGTGCCAGTAGCCGCGGGGGCCCCCGCTCCTACGAGCAGTACTTC,CASSRGGPRSYEQYF
18,-,-,TRBV5-1,TRBJ1-1,TGCGCCAGCAGCTTTGGGTCCGTAACACCCGACTGGAACACTGAAGCTTTCTTT,CASSFGSVTPDWNTEAFF
16,-,-,TRBV5-1,TRBJ2-2,TGCGCCAGCAGCTTGATTGCGGGACCACCCGCCGGGGAGCTGTTTTTT,CASSLIAGPPAGELFF
15,-,TRBD1,TRBV28,TRBJ1-5,TGTGCCAGCAGTTTAAGCCGGACAGGGAGTCAGCCCCAGCATTTT,CASSLSRTGSQPQHF
14,-,-,TRBV5-1,TRBJ2-7,TGCGCCAGCAGAAAAATCGGGACAACCCCCGGGCAGTACTTC,CASRKIGTTPGQYF
15,-,TRBD1,TRBV9,TRBJ1-2,TGTGCCAGCAGCGTAGCAGGGGGCTACGGTAGTGGCTACACCTTC,CASSVAGGYGSGYTF
13,once,TRBD2,TRBV29-1,TRBJ2-1,TGCAGCGTCATCGGGGGGTCCTACAATGAGCAGTTCTTC,CSVIGGSYNEQFF
18,-,TRBD2,TRBV28,TRBJ2-3,TGTGCCAGCAGTTTAGAGAGTAGCCTAGCGGTTAGCACAGATACGCAGTATTTT,CASSLESSLAVSTDTQYF
13,-,TRBD2,TRBV6-4,TRBJ2-3,TGTGCCAGCAGTGAACTAGCGTGGGGTACGCAGTATTTT,CASSELAWGTQYF